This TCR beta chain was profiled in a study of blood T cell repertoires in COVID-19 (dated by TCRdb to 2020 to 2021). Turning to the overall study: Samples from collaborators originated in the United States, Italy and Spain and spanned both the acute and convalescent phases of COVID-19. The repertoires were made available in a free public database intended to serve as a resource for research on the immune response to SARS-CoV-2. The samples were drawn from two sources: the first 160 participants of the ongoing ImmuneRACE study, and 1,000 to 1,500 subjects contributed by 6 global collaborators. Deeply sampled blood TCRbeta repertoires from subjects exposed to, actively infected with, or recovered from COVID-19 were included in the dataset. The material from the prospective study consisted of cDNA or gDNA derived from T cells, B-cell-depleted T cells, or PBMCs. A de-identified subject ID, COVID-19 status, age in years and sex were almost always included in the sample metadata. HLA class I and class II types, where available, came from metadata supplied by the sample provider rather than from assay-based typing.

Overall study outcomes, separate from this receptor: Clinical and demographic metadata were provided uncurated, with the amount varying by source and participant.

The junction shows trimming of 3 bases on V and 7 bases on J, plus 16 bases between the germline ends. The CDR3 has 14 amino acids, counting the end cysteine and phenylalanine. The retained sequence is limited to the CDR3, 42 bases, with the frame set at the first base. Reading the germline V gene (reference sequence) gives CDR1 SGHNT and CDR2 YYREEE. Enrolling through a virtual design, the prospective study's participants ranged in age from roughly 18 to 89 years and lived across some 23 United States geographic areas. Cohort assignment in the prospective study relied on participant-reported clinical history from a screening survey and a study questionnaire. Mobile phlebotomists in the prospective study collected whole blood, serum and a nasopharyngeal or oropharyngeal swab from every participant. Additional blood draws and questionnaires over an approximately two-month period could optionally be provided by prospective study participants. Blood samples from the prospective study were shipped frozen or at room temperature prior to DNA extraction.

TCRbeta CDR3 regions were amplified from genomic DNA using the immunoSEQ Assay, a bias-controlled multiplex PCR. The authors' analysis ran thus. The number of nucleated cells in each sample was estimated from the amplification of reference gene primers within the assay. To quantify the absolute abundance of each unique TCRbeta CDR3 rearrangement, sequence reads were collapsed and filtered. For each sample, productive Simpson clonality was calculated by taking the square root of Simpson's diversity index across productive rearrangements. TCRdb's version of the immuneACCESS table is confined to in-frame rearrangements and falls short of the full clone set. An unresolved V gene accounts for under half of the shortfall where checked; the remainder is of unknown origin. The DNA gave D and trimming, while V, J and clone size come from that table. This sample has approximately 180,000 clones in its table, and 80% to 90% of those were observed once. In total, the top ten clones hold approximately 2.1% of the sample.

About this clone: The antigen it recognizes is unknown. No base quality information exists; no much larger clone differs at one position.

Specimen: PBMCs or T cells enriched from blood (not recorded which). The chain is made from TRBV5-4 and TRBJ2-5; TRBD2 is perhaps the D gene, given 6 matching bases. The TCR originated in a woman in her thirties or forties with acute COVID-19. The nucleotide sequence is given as TGTGCCAGCAGCTGGCTGGGGGAGGAGGGGACCCAGTACTTC. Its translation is CASSWLGEEGTQYF.